This is a list of T cell receptor beta chains from one sample in a study of blood T cell repertoires in COVID-19. Measured with immunoSEQ multiplex PCR; TCRdb has only the in-frame clones, and not every one. The data show over 350,000 clones, more than 70% seen once. Sequenced material: PBMCs or T cells enriched from blood (not recorded which). The receptor source for this set is a woman under 30 who had recovered from COVID-19. Each CDR3 is given with its conserved first and last residue.

CASRQATEAFF,TRBV27,TRBJ1-1
CASSQDSGRRSYGYTF,TRBV3-1/TRBV3-2,TRBJ1-2
CASSSGLRVETQYF,TRBV7-9,TRBJ2-5
CASSSVRGLSYEQYF,TRBV5-6,TRBJ2-7
CASSLRDRVWTEAFF,TRBV7-9,TRBJ1-1
CASSLELAAGGTQYF,TRBV7-9,TRBJ2-5
CASSLRVGWGNTIYF,TRBV13,TRBJ1-3
CAANEGDTQYF,TRBV7-9,TRBJ2-3
CASSPLGPETQYF,TRBV4-1,TRBJ2-5
CASSVGLAGTSYNEQFF,TRBV9,TRBJ2-1
CAWKQGMGSYEQYF,TRBV30,TRBJ2-7
CASSDLVTGSSYNEQFF,TRBV10-1,TRBJ2-1
CASSFSGQGHSPLHF,TRBV27,TRBJ1-6
CASSHGQGAYEQFF,TRBV4-3,TRBJ2-1
CASSEQGTNYGYTF,TRBV18,TRBJ1-2
CAFTSGVGETQYF,TRBV30,TRBJ2-5
CASSYEGAGTGELFF,TRBV6-5,TRBJ2-2
CASSVRGGETQYF,TRBV2,TRBJ2-5
CASSSGLGNTEAFF,TRBV7-3,TRBJ1-1
CASSLAGGPEPQHF,TRBV7-2,TRBJ1-5
CASSLEGGNQPQHF,TRBV4-1,TRBJ1-5
CASSLPGQGYGYTF,TRBV5-6,TRBJ1-2
CASSLVTANYEQYF,TRBV11-1,TRBJ2-7
CASSLGTHLKGGNTIYF,TRBV5-5,TRBJ1-3
CASSDLAYNEQFF,TRBV10-1,TRBJ2-1
CASSLAGGAYEQYF,TRBV28,TRBJ2-7
CASTFATGFGEQYF,TRBV5-8,TRBJ2-7
CASSGDRESEQYF,TRBV12-3/TRBV12-4,TRBJ2-7
CASSPGMSYGYTF,TRBV3-1/TRBV3-2,TRBJ1-2
CASTLDLGRRQPQHF,TRBV4-1,TRBJ1-5
CASSYQGTFEQFF,TRBV6-2/TRBV6-3,TRBJ2-1
CASSGPRGAAGELFF,TRBV19,TRBJ2-2
CASSLSGGGVTDTQYF,TRBV5-4,TRBJ2-3
CASSPGTSGGVEQFF,TRBV9,TRBJ2-1
CASRATGAVSF,TRBV27,TRBJ1-2
CASSSRGLYEQYF,TRBV6-5,TRBJ2-7
CASSPPSTEEKLFF,TRBV5-5,TRBJ1-4
CASRRQGAYEQYF,TRBV28,TRBJ2-7
CASSLAGEAFF,TRBV7-9,TRBJ1-1
CASSLARQGATEAFF,TRBV7-8,TRBJ1-1
CASSLASRGNEQFF,TRBV5-8,TRBJ2-1
CASSIATGNLNYGYTF,TRBV19,TRBJ1-2
CASSSVAGEKYNEQFF,TRBV2,TRBJ2-1
CASSLNRGTEAFF,TRBV28,TRBJ1-1
CASRSGDSKNTGELFF,TRBV28,TRBJ2-2
CASSQVGYRGFEQYF,TRBV4-3,TRBJ2-7
CASSTSGGATGELFF,TRBV6-5,TRBJ2-2
CASSLRGEDTEAFF,TRBV2,TRBJ1-1
CASSFGTGEQFF,TRBV7-9,TRBJ2-1
CASSYSPGQNYGYTF,TRBV6-5,TRBJ1-2